This T cell receptor (beta chain) was observed in a study of cytomegalovirus exposure and HLA in healthy donors. PCR involved 60 Vbeta and 13 Jbeta primers. The protocol was immunoSEQ multiplex PCR, while the TCRdb copy is restricted to in-frame clones and leaves out a portion. The table records around 220,000 clones, more than 60% of them present only once. Broader study findings: Later on, an analysis found that several of the most significant clusters appeared to be linked to common viral pathogens, which included parvovirus B19. As immune exposure information, only CMV serostatus was available. In a later analysis, a missense DCLRE1C variant was linked to TCR beta V- and J-gene trimming.

Trimming pared 5 bases from V and 3 bases from J, leaving 10 bases between. Germline CDR1 reads MDHEN; CDR2 reads SYDVKM. The CDR3 has 13 residues. Regarding this clone: Its antigen remains unknown.

This TCR was recovered from a man aged 40-49 years in good health and CMV-seronegative. The chain combines TRBV28 with TRBJ1-2; weak D call: TRBD1 (6 bases). The sequenced sample consisted of PBMCs. CDR3 DNA sequence: TGTGCCAGCAGTGATCCAGGGGACTATGGCTACACCTTC. It codes for CASSDPGDYGYTF.